The 28 T cell receptor beta chains in this list originate from one sample, sequenced in a study of Ad26.COV2.S vaccination and SARS-CoV-2 variants. Libraries were prepared by immunoSEQ multiplex PCR; TCRdb keeps only in-frame clonotypes and omits some of them. The sample has some 500,000 clones; roughly nine tenths are singletons. Treatment here: around 19 received Ad26.COV2.S at low or high dose, single or two shots; a few received placebo; per-sample allocation not given. The samples were gathered on day 63 after the first injection of vaccine or placebo. The source was peripheral blood, collected in a trial of Ad26.COV2.S vaccine versus placebo. All receptors derive from a person between 18 and 60 years old who received the Ad26.COV2.S COVID-19 vaccine or a placebo.

The chain's CDR3 is CASSLTDHTEAFF. CDR3 bases: TGTGCCAGCAGCTTGACCGACCACACTGAAGCTTTCTTT. This chain connects TRBV5-6 to TRBJ1-1, with no clear D. The CDR3 loop spans 13 amino acids. Germline-derived CDR1 and CDR2 are SGHDT and YYEEEE. Trimming stripped 1 base from V and 3 bases from J, with 7 bases between.

Worth noting for this clone: A read error may account for a junction end that differs from germline. The rearrangement uses TRBV11-3 and TRBJ2-3; 9 bases agree with TRBD2. This CDR3 region has 15 residues. The germline V gene has CDR1 SGHNT and CDR2 YENEEA. CDR3 loop: CASRLAGEVPDTQYF. The DNA for the CDR3 is TGTGCCAGCAGGTTAGCGGGAGAGGTGCCAGATACGCAGTATTTT.

The chain recombines TRBV5-4 with TRBJ2-3; D not certain. This CDR3 spans 13 amino acids. The V gene lost 3 bases and the J gene lost 3 bases, with 8 bases spanning the gap. Germline CDR1 is SGHNT and CDR2 is YYREEE (reference sequence). CDR3: CASSWDTTDTQYF. The CDR3 DNA sequence: TGTGCCAGCAGCTGGGATACGACAGATACGCAGTATTTT.

The chain joins TRBV7-2 to TRBJ2-7, with D hard to call. Looked up from germline, CDR1 is SGHTA and CDR2 is FQGNSA. This CDR3 spans 14 amino acids. Trimming shortened V by 5 bases and J by 0 bases, and 11 bases separated the two germline ends. Here the CDR3 reads CASSVQINSYEQYF. In DNA form, the CDR3 reads TGTGCCAGCAGCGTACAGATAAACTCCTACGAGCAGTACTTC. Together with reference TRBV7-2 and TRBJ2-7, the CDR3 gives the full variable domain: GAGVSQSPSNKVTEKGKDVELRCDPISGHTALYWYRQSLGQGLEFLIYFQGNSAPDKSGLPSDRFSAERTGGSVSTLTIQRTQQEDSAVYLCASSVQINSYEQYFGPGTRLTVT.

This clone was counted between two and nine times. This sequence joins TRBV5-1 and TRBJ2-1; 10 bases map to TRBD2. Germline loops: CDR1 SGHRS, CDR2 YFSETQ. The CDR3 runs to 17 residues. Germline trimming cut 4 bases from V and 0 bases from J; bases unmatched to any gene: 7. CDR3 protein: CASSTGTSVYSYNEQFF. DNA for the CDR3: TGCGCCAGCAGCACCGGGACTAGCGTATACTCCTACAATGAGCAGTTCTTC.

The chain uses TRBV5-5 and TRBJ2-2, with 7 bases that match TRBD1. Per germline, CDR1 SGHKS and CDR2 YYEKEE (reference sequence). With 0 bases clipped from V and 3 bases from J, the junction kept 5 bases outside the gene matches. CDR3 length: 16 residues. CDR3 nucleotide sequence: TGTGCCAGCAGCTTGGAACCGGGACAGTACACCGGGGAGCTGTTTTTT. Translation gives CASSLEPGQYTGELFF.

The rearrangement uses TRBV7-8 and TRBJ1-1, with a tentative D call TRBD1 (5 bases). Germline CDR1 reads SGHVS; CDR2 reads FQNEAQ. This CDR3 comprises 18 residues. V was shortened by 6 bases and J by 3 bases, with 26 bases between the two germline ends. Here the CDR3 DNA reads TGTGCCAGCAGACTACCGGGGGGGACGCACTTCCCCCACACTGAAGCTTTCTTT. It codes for CASRLPGGTHFPHTEAFF.

Only one count was recorded for this clone. The chain joins TRBV30 to TRBJ1-6; unclear D gene. This CDR3 comprises 18 residues. Trimming removed 3 bases at V and 3 bases at J, with 21 bases between. Germline V gives CDR1 GTSNPN, CDR2 SVGIG (reference sequence). Here the CDR3 DNA reads TGTGCCTGGAGGGGAGGCCTGTCTGGAGGCTTCTATAATTCACCCCTCCACTTT. Translation: CAWRGGLSGGFYNSPLHF.

The chain combines TRBV19 with TRBJ2-2; TRBD2 matches 10 bases. Germline V gene sequence: CDR1 LNHDA, CDR2 SQIVND (reference sequence). This CDR3 comprises 15 residues. After removal of 6 bases from V and 5 bases from J, the junction contained 6 bases not matched to a gene. The CDR3 region is CASRTGTSDTGELFF. CDR3 nucleotide sequence: TGTGCCAGTAGAACCGGGACTAGCGATACCGGGGAGCTGTTTTTT.

The chain carries TRBV24-1 and TRBJ2-1; TRBD2 matches 8 bases. The CDR3 consists of 17 residues. Germline CDR1 reads KGHDR; CDR2 reads SFDVKD. V was pared by 3 bases and J by 6 bases, with 12 bases of the junction left unmatched. DNA of the CDR3: TGTGCCACCAGTGATCCCAAGCGGGAGCAGGGAGTCAATGAGCAGTTCTTC. It translates to CATSDPKREQGVNEQFF.

The chain's CDR3 is CAISEGVAGFAGELFF. CDR3 sequence (DNA): TGTGCCATCAGTGAAGGAGTAGCGGGTTTCGCCGGGGAGCTGTTTTTT. The chain is built from TRBV10-3 and TRBJ2-2; 7 bases are a match to TRBD2. Trimming took 3 bases from V and 6 from J; bases not matched to a gene: 10. The CDR3 has 16 residues. Germline V gives CDR1 ENHRY, CDR2 SYGVKD.

This clone has only one observation. The chain carries TRBV5-5 and TRBJ2-5; D remains ambiguous. Germline lookup yields CDR1 SGHKS and CDR2 YYEKEE (reference sequence). Trimming shortened V by 2 bases and J by 5 bases, and 13 bases separated the two germline ends. The CDR3 is 14 residues long. The CDR3 nucleotides read TGTGCCAGCAGCTTCATGGTGGTGACGGAGACCCAGTACTTC. Translation gives CASSFMVVTETQYF.

The chain is built from TRBV12-3 or TRBV12-4 and TRBJ2-7, with no clear D. This CDR3 has 12 residues. With 5 bases removed from V and 6 bases from J, the gap between germline ends came to 11 bases. The CDR3 DNA sequence: TGTGCCAGCAGTCGAGACTCCGGCGAGCAGTACTTC. Translated: CASSRDSGEQYF.

This chain links TRBV9 with TRBJ2-6; D unclear. V shed 0 bases and J shed 0 bases, with 13 bases lying between them. This CDR3 is built from 18 residues. Germline V gives CDR1 SGDLS, CDR2 YYNGEE. The CDR3 sequence: CASSVVAGRGSGANVLTF. For the CDR3, the DNA is TGTGCCAGCAGCGTAGTGGCAGGACGTGGCTCTGGGGCCAACGTCCTGACTTTC.

The rearrangement links TRBV15 to TRBJ2-1; 7 bases align to TRBD1. CDR1 and CDR2 (germline): LNHNV, YYDKDF (reference sequence). The V gene end was trimmed by 8 bases and the J gene end by 4 bases; junction bases not matched to a gene: 8. The CDR3 is made up of 14 amino acids. CDR3 coding DNA: TGTGCCACCGAAGAGTTGACAGGGTACAATGAGCAGTTCTTC. It yields the protein CATEELTGYNEQFF.

This clone came up a few times. This sequence joins TRBV27 and TRBJ2-7, with D perhaps TRBD2 (5 bases). Germline V gives CDR1 MNHEY, CDR2 SMNVEV (reference sequence). This CDR3 has 14 amino acids. Trimming cost V 6 bases and J 2 bases, with 14 bases left between them. The CDR3 coding sequence is TGTGCCAGCAGCCGTCGAGACGGGGCCTACGAGCAGTACTTC. Translating it yields CASSRRDGAYEQYF.

V is TRBV28 and J is TRBJ1-2; D unresolved. CDR1 MDHEN and CDR2 SYDVKM come from the germline V gene. V was cut by 4 bases and J by 3 bases, with 3 bases left in between. The CDR3 is made up of 11 amino acids. The CDR3 DNA follows: TGTGCCAGCAGTTGGGACTATGGCTACACCTTC. This sequence encodes CASSWDYGYTF.

This rearrangement joins TRBV19 to TRBJ1-5; 8 bases fit TRBD1. The V gene end was trimmed by 1 base and the J gene end by 1 base; junction bases not matched to a gene: 6. The germline V gene encodes CDR1 LNHDA and CDR2 SQIVND (reference sequence). The CDR3 has 17 amino acids. The DNA for the CDR3 is TGTGCCAGTAGTATAGTGGCACAGGGGGTCAGCAATCAGCCCCAGCATTTT. Its protein is CASSIVAQGVSNQPQHF.

CDR3 in DNA: TGTGCCAGCAGCGTAGAGGACAGGGTGATCTATGGCTACACCTTC. Translating it yields CASSVEDRVIYGYTF. V gene TRBV9 combines with J gene TRBJ1-2, with TRBD1 identical over 8 bases. Per germline, CDR1 SGDLS and CDR2 YYNGEE. J gave up 4 bases and V 0 bases, and 5 bases lay outside the gene matches. The CDR3 contains 15 residues.

The V and J genes are TRBV6-2 or TRBV6-3 and TRBJ2-7, with TRBD1 matching over 7 bases. Germline CDR1 is MNHEY and CDR2 is SVGEGT. CDR3 length equals 17 residues. J was trimmed by 0 bases and V by 2 bases; bases with no gene match: 10. The CDR3 here is CASSYRRDSYSSYEQYV. DNA of the CDR3: TGTGCCAGCAGTTACCGACGGGACAGCTACTCCTCCTACGAGCAGTACGTC.

Only one count was recorded for this clone. V and J are TRBV15 and TRBJ2-1; TRBD1 aligns across 7 bases. Unmatched junction bases numbered 7, after V lost 0 bases and J lost 8 bases. CDR1 and CDR2 (germline): LNHNV, YYDKDF (reference sequence). The CDR3 loop spans 15 amino acids. CDR3 amino acids: CATSRDPTGIDEQFF. The CDR3 region has the DNA TGTGCCACCAGCAGAGATCCGACAGGGATAGATGAGCAGTTCTTC.

V usage is TRBV5-1 and J usage is TRBJ1-4; tentative D call: TRBD1 (5 bases). V was shortened by 3 bases and J by 4 bases, with 16 bases between the two germline ends. Germline V gene data show CDR1 as SGHRS and CDR2 as YFSETQ. There are 16 residues in the CDR3. The DNA for the CDR3 is TGCGCCAGCAGCTCCCTTTTCGCAGGGAGTAATGAAAAACTGTTTTTT. It specifies CASSSLFAGSNEKLFF. The entire variable domain, with the rest obtained from reference TRBV5-1 and TRBJ1-4, is as follows: KAGVTQTPRYLIKTRGQQVTLSCSPISGHRSVSWYQQTPGQGLQFLFEYFSETQRNKGNFPGRFSGRQFSNSRSEMNVSTLELGDSALYLCASSSLFAGSNEKLFFGSGTQLSVL.

The chain employs TRBV5-8 and TRBJ1-5, with D perhaps TRBD1 (5 bases). There are 15 residues in the CDR3. V dropped 4 bases and J dropped 0 bases, with 11 bases sitting between them. Germline CDR1 and CDR2: SGHTS and YDEGEE. In nucleotides, the CDR3 is TGTGCCAGCAGCCTCGGGACGGCTAGCAATCAGCCCCAGCATTTT. This translates into CASSLGTASNQPQHF.

The chain is built from TRBV24-1 and TRBJ2-7; D is unclear. The germline V gene encodes CDR1 KGHDR and CDR2 SFDVKD. CDR3 size: 12 residues. Trimming shortened V by 0 bases and J by 4 bases, and 3 bases separated the two germline ends. The CDR3 DNA sequence: TGTGCCACCAGTGATTTGGATTACGAGCAGTACTTC. This codes for CATSDLDYEQYF.

The V call is TRBV4-1, the J call TRBJ1-1; D unresolved. Trimming took off 2 bases at V and 1 base at J, with 11 bases between the two ends. The CDR3 runs 15 residues. Per germline, CDR1 MGHRA and CDR2 YSYEKL. CDR3 region: CASSQTLPRNTEAFF. CDR3 sequence (DNA): TGCGCCAGCAGCCAAACGTTACCCCGGAACACTGAAGCTTTCTTT.

The chain is built from TRBV4-2 and TRBJ1-2; D gene uncertain. V lost 1 base, J lost 0 bases, and 0 bases lay in between. CDR1 is LGHNA and CDR2 is YNFKEQ in the germline V gene. The CDR3 length is 12 residues. The CDR3 bases are TGTGCCAGCAGCCAAGCTAACTATGGCTACACCTTC. Its protein is CASSQANYGYTF.

The CDR3 DNA is TGTGCCAGCAGCCACAATGGATTTATTCTAACCGGGGAGCTGTTTTTT. This encodes CASSHNGFILTGELFF. V gene TRBV7-9 combines with J gene TRBJ2-2; D call uncertain. The V end was cut by 5 bases, the J end by 5 bases, with 18 bases between. Germline V gives CDR1 SEHNR, CDR2 FQNEAQ (reference sequence). This CDR3 contains 16 residues. The complete variable domain, with remaining parts taken from reference TRBV7-9 and TRBJ2-2, reads DTGVSQNPRHKITKRGQNVTFRCDPISEHNRLYWYRQTLGQGPEFLTYFQNEAQLEKSRLLSDRFSAERPKGSFSTLEIQRTEQGDSAMYLCASSHNGFILTGELFFGEGSRLTVL.

This chain uses TRBV6-2 or TRBV6-3 with TRBJ2-5, with 7 positions matching TRBD2. CDR3 length equals 17 residues. V shed 0 bases and J 0 bases; nucleotides not matched to a gene: 7. Germline CDR1 is MNHEY and CDR2 is SVGEGT. The CDR3 region has the DNA TGTGCCAGCAGTTACTCTACGGCGGGGGAGGACCAAGAGACCCAGTACTTC. Its translation: CASSYSTAGEDQETQYF.